This T cell receptor beta chain was observed in a study of OX40 agonist ivuxolimab in advanced cancers. Study overall: The study treated patients with ivuxolimab, an agonistic anti-OX40 (CD134) antibody. Study conclusions and caveats: At doses 0.1 to 3.0 mg/kg, CD4+ and CD8+ clones expanded.

Germline lookup yields CDR1 MGHRA and CDR2 YSYEKL. CDR3 size: 15 residues. V lost 4 bases to trimming and J lost 3 bases; unmatched junction nucleotides: 5. On this clone: Its antigen is unknown.

Generated by immunoSEQ multiplex PCR, the TCRdb table keeps only in-frame clones and is missing some. The sample consists of 70,000 to 95,000 clones, 90% to 95% of them appearing once. It was autoimmune disease history or systemic immunosuppression that excluded patients. Sampling times: baseline, cycle 4 day 1, cycle 7 day 1. The chain links TRBV4-1 to TRBJ2-3, with 9 bases that match TRBD2. The receptor's source is an adult with an advanced solid tumor such as melanoma, head and neck, liver or kidney cancer. The starting material was CD4+ or CD8+ T cells sorted from blood, obtained in a trial of the OX40 agonist ivuxolimab. The CDR3 sequence is CASSLFAGGTDTQYF. Here the CDR3 DNA reads TGCGCCAGCAGCCTCTTTGCGGGGGGGACAGATACGCAGTATTTT.